These T cell receptor beta chains were read from a single sample in a study of T cell repertoires in cytomegalovirus infection. One entry per CDR3 protein, called by TCRdb with MiXCR from the reads. This table has some 220,000 distinct CDR3 sequences, around 12% appearing once. Sequenced material: PBMCs. All receptors derive from a human donor in good health (CMV status not recorded). Some clones in this sample may be carry-over from other donors' samples. Each CDR3 is given without its conserved first and last residue. Fields, in order: V gene, CDR3 protein.

TRBV30 AWKPGPNTGELF
TRBV6-2/TRBV6-3 ASSPTRGRAMNTEAF
TRBV23-1 ASSPGTGGRNEQF
TRBV28 ASSLLRGTSSRG
TRBV20-1 SARDPGGAGGTQY
TRBV9 ASTVGQGAMNEQF
TRBV7-2 ASSAAIRGTEAF
TRBV3-1 ASSQDSRGTEAF
TRBV5-1 ASSPYQRGYNEQF
TRBV28 ASSPPGQGGFEQY
TRBV19 ASSLPPAIFVQF
TRBV18 ASSPGRDEQY
TRBV6-6 ASSYPGQGTYEQY
TRBV7-9 ASSAPTTMNTEAF
TRBV20-1 SARDAGTPNYGYT
TRBV19 ASSIAGAAGYT
TRBV7-2 ASSPPGTVPEQY
TRBV6-1 ASSITGGGGEKLF
TRBV6-2/TRBV6-3 ASSSLSSGRYEQY
TRBV5-4 ASSLGRGTQETQY
TRBV7-2 ASSLDTGRGTEAF
TRBV7-3 ASSPSGTRTDTQY
TRBV7-2 ASSPRQGALTGELF
TRBV19 ASSISRSQLDTQY
TRBV29-1 SVPKHNEQF
TRBV11-1 ASSEDRGKGIQY
TRBV7-9 ASSLSGRTNVGEKLF